Below, 8 T cell receptor beta chains from the same sample are listed, as sequenced in a study of blood T cell repertoires in COVID-19. Data came from immunoSEQ multiplex PCR; TCRdb stores just in-frame clones and leaves some out. The sample consists of roughly 170,000 clones, about 74% of them appearing once. The sequencing input was peripheral blood. All receptors come from a woman of 80 years or more with acute or convalescent COVID-19.

The rearrangement links TRBV27 to TRBJ2-2; D not resolved. The CDR3 runs 14 residues. The germline gives CDR1 MNHEY, CDR2 SMNVEV (reference sequence). The V end was cut by 3 bases, the J end by 0 bases, with 5 bases between. The CDR3 is CASSFLTNTGELFF. The CDR3 coding sequence is TGTGCCAGCAGTTTTCTTACGAACACCGGGGAGCTGTTTTTT.

The count of this clone is one. The V and J genes are TRBV28 and TRBJ2-4; perhaps TRBD2 as D (7 bases). The CDR3 consists of 15 residues. Germline V CDR1 and CDR2: MDHEN, SYDVKM. V gave up 6 bases and J gave up 1 base, with 13 bases separating them. The CDR3 region has the DNA TGTGCCAGCAGCTCAGAGGGGGGGGCCAAAAACATTCAGTACTTC. Translation: CASSSEGGAKNIQYF.

This chain joins TRBV7-7 and TRBJ2-7, with 7 bases lining up with TRBD1. V was clipped by 2 bases and J by 5 bases; unmatched bases: 3. The germline V gene has CDR1 SSHAT and CDR2 FNYEAQ (reference sequence). The CDR3 runs 13 residues. The CDR3: CASSLFDRDEQYF. The CDR3 DNA sequence: TGTGCCAGCAGCTTATTTGACAGGGACGAGCAGTACTTC. The full variable domain, completed using reference TRBV7-7 and TRBJ2-7, is GAGVSQSPRYKVTKRGQDVTLRCDPISSHATLYWYQQALGQGPEFLTYFNYEAQPDKSGLPSDRFSAERPEGSISTLTIQRTEQRDSAMYRCASSLFDRDEQYFGPGTRLTVT.

J is TRBJ1-4 and V is TRBV11-2; the match to TRBD1 covers 8 bases. This CDR3 contains 14 residues. V trimming: 4 bases; J trimming: 8 bases; junction bases outside the gene matches: 6. From germline, CDR1 is SGHAT and CDR2 FQNNGV. CDR3 nucleotides: TGTGCCAGCAGCTCCCGGACAGGGCACGAAAAACTGTTTTTT. Its translation: CASSSRTGHEKLFF.

The rearrangement links TRBV6-2 or TRBV6-3 to TRBJ2-5, with 8 positions matching TRBD2. Losses at the gene ends were 5 bases for V and 3 bases for J; bases not matched to a gene: 2. In germline, CDR1 is MNHEY, CDR2 SVGEGT. The CDR3 extends over 13 amino acids. Here the CDR3 DNA reads TGTGCCAGCAGTAGGGGACTAGAAGAGACCCAGTACTTC. This codes for CASSRGLEETQYF.

The gene calls are TRBV7-7 and TRBJ2-2, with D maybe TRBD1 (6 bases). The CDR3 is 15 residues long. Germline assignment: CDR1 SSHAT and CDR2 FNYEAQ (reference sequence). V shed 1 base and J shed 7 bases, with 13 bases lying between them. The chain's CDR3 is CASSLGSTGFGELFF. CDR3 sequence (DNA): TGTGCCAGCAGCTTAGGGTCCACAGGGTTCGGGGAGCTGTTTTTT.

The gene calls are TRBV25-1 and TRBJ1-1; D gene uncertain. CDR3 length equals 14 residues. The germline V gene encodes CDR1 MGHDK and CDR2 SYGVNS. The V end lost 5 bases, the J end lost 1 base, and 11 bases lay between the germline ends. Here the CDR3 DNA reads TGTGCCAGCAGTAAAATGTCAGGGAACACTGAAGCTTTCTTT. Its protein product is CASSKMSGNTEAFF.

V gene TRBV9 combines with J gene TRBJ1-1; perhaps TRBD1 as D (5 bases). V was trimmed by 3 bases and J by 1 base, leaving 10 bases between them. CDR1 is SGDLS and CDR2 is YYNGEE in the germline V gene. The CDR3 extends over 14 amino acids. CDR3 residues: CASSALGQNTEAFF. The CDR3 nucleotides are TGTGCCAGCAGCGCCCTTGGACAGAACACTGAAGCTTTCTTT.